This passage covers 18 T cell receptor beta chains from one sample sequenced in a study of T cell responses to AZD1222 COVID-19 vaccine. TCRdb's copy holds only in-frame clones and misses some; the assay was immunoSEQ multiplex PCR. The sample records over 100,000 clones, approximately 91% being singletons. This sample comprised peripheral blood, obtained 28 days after the second AZD1222 dose. The origin of the receptors is an adult who received the AZD1222 COVID-19 vaccine.

V is TRBV2 and J is TRBJ1-2; D remains ambiguous. Trimming took off 1 base at V and 5 bases at J, with 8 bases between the two ends. The CDR3 runs to 13 residues. In germline, CDR1 is SNHLY, CDR2 FYNNEI. The CDR3 DNA sequence: TGTGCCAGCAGTGAAGGCTCGGTTTATGGCTACACCTTC. Its protein product is CASSEGSVYGYTF.

The genes are TRBV9 and TRBJ2-3; unclear D gene. Trimming took 5 bases from V and 5 from J, leaving 9 bases between them. CDR1 is SGDLS, CDR2 YYNGEE, per germline. The CDR3 runs to 12 residues. CDR3 in amino acids: CASSEVVDTQYF. CDR3 nucleotides: TGTGCCAGCAGTGAAGTGGTAGATACGCAGTATTTT.

The chain joins TRBV30 to TRBJ1-1; no definite D call. V lost 4 bases to trimming and J lost 5 bases, with 14 bases between them. The V gene's germline CDR1 is GTSNPN and CDR2 SVGIG (reference sequence). This CDR3 is 13 amino acids long. CDR3 coding DNA: TGTGCCTGGAACGCGGTCGGAGGGACTGAAGCTTTCTTT. Translating gives CAWNAVGGTEAFF.

A note on this clone: An end of the junction does not agree with germline; a read error may underlie this. V is TRBV7-8 and J is TRBJ2-7; weak D call: TRBD2 (5 bases). Per the germline V gene, CDR1 is SGHVS and CDR2 is FQNEAQ. CDR3 length: 14 residues. CDR3 in amino acids: CASSLATVSYEQYF. In nucleotides, the CDR3 is TGTGCCAGCAGCCTAGCAACAGTCTCCTACGAGCAGTACTTC.

The chain recombines TRBV12-3 or TRBV12-4 with TRBJ2-7; D unclear. The ends were cut back, 2 bases at V and 5 bases at J, with 10 bases in the middle. The CDR3 extends over 13 amino acids. The CDR3 DNA reads TGTGCCAGCAGTTTATCACTCGCTGACGAGCAGTACTTC. Its protein product is CASSLSLADEQYF.

J is TRBJ1-1 and V is TRBV2, with D uncertain. V lost 7 bases, J lost 0 bases, and 12 bases lay in between. Per the germline V gene, CDR1 is SNHLY and CDR2 is FYNNEI. The CDR3 totals 14 residues. Here the CDR3 DNA reads TGTGCCAGCATAGCGGGCAGCATGAACACTGAAGCTTTCTTT. It yields the protein CASIAGSMNTEAFF.

The V call is TRBV7-3, the J call TRBJ2-5; tentatively, D is TRBD1 or TRBD2 (5 bases each). V lost 5 bases, J lost 4 bases, and 20 bases lay in between. The CDR3 has 16 amino acids. The germline gives CDR1 SGHTA, CDR2 FQGTGA. The DNA of the CDR3 is TGTGCCAGCAGCGCCCGGGGCCTCCTTGGGGGAGAGACCCAGTACTTC. As protein: CASSARGLLGGETQYF.

The gene calls are TRBV12-5 and TRBJ1-3, with TRBD1 matching over 7 bases. J gave up 5 bases and V 2 bases, and 9 bases lay outside the gene matches. Germline loops: CDR1 LGHNT, CDR2 FRNRAP. The CDR3 has 16 amino acids. CDR3 sequence reads: CASGLSHRGGRNTIYF. The CDR3 DNA sequence: TGTGCTAGTGGTTTGTCTCACAGGGGTGGCAGAAACACCATATATTTT.

V is TRBV6-5 and J is TRBJ1-1; no clear D gene. V lost 4 bases and J lost 6, with 15 bases in between. Looked up from germline, CDR1 is MNHEY and CDR2 is SVGAGI. This CDR3 is built from 14 residues. CDR3 sequence reads: CASSSYKTSSEAFF. The CDR3 DNA sequence: TGTGCCAGCAGTTCCTACAAGACGAGCTCTGAAGCTTTCTTT.

In nucleotides, the CDR3 is TGTGCCATCGGGACAGGGGAAATATTCTATGGCTACACCTTC. Residues: CAIGTGEIFYGYTF. The rearrangement links TRBV6-5 to TRBJ1-2; 10 nucleotides agree with TRBD1. Germline CDR1 is MNHEY and CDR2 is SVGAGI. The V and J ends lost 10 bases and 4 bases, in that order; junction bases with no gene match: 9. This CDR3 has 14 residues.

The CDR3 bases are TGTGCCAGCAGTATCCAGCCTCCACCAAATGAAAAACTGTTTTTT. Protein sequence: CASSIQPPPNEKLFF. The rearrangement uses TRBV2 and TRBJ1-4; D gene uncertain. Germline lookup yields CDR1 SNHLY and CDR2 FYNNEI. V was pared by 5 bases and J by 5 bases, with 15 bases between. The CDR3 sequence is 15 residues long.

The rearrangement joins TRBV13 to TRBJ2-1; no firm D call. The CDR3 totals 13 residues. Germline V lookup: CDR1 PRHDT, CDR2 FYEKMQ (reference sequence). Trimming took off 2 bases at V and 8 bases at J, with 10 bases between the two ends. The CDR3 sequence is CASSLSSLDEQFF. The CDR3 DNA sequence: TGTGCCAGCAGCTTATCTTCTCTCGATGAGCAGTTCTTC.

This clone was detected a few times. The rearrangement uses TRBV7-9 and TRBJ1-1; tentative D call: TRBD1 (6 bases). V was trimmed by 7 bases and J by 1 base, leaving 13 bases between them. This CDR3 contains 14 residues. Germline V gene sequence: CDR1 SEHNR, CDR2 FQNEAQ (reference sequence). CDR3 protein: CASTDRWRNTEAFF. The CDR3 nucleotides read TGTGCCAGCACCGACAGGTGGAGGAACACTGAAGCTTTCTTT.

The chain recombines TRBV28 with TRBJ1-2, with 9 bases fitting TRBD1. Germline trimming cut 6 bases from V and 4 bases from J; bases unmatched to any gene: 27. There are 21 residues in the CDR3. The germline V gene encodes CDR1 MDHEN and CDR2 SYDVKM. CDR3 loop: CASRPSLGASRDRVVFYGYTF. The CDR3 nucleotides read TGTGCCAGCAGGCCCAGTTTAGGGGCCTCCCGGGACAGGGTTGTATTCTATGGCTACACCTTC.

This clone was observed once. The chain carries TRBV6-1 and TRBJ2-6; possibly TRBD1 for D (6 bases). V lost 2 bases, J lost 1 base, and 15 bases lay in between. The germline V gene has CDR1 MNHNS and CDR2 SASEGT. There are 18 residues in the CDR3. DNA of the CDR3: TGTGCCAGCAGTGAACACTTTCTCAGGGGATCTGGGGCCAACGTCCTGACTTTC. This gives the protein CASSEHFLRGSGANVLTF.

This clone has just a few counts. The chain joins TRBV6-5 to TRBJ2-7, with D maybe TRBD1 (5 bases). Trimming shortened V by 6 bases and J by 2 bases, and 11 bases separated the two germline ends. Germline CDR1 reads MNHEY; CDR2 reads SVGAGI. The CDR3 is 13 residues long. CDR3 sequence: CASRRQSTYEQYF. CDR3 DNA sequence: TGTGCCAGCAGGCGACAGTCGACCTACGAGCAGTACTTC.

This clone occurred once. This chain connects TRBV6-2 or TRBV6-3 to TRBJ2-4, with D possibly matching TRBD1 (5 bases). V dropped 2 bases and J dropped 0 bases, with 11 bases sitting between them. The CDR3 is 16 amino acids. Germline values: CDR1 MNHEY, CDR2 SVGEGT. This CDR3 is CASSYRGRVAKNIQYF. Written as DNA, the CDR3 is TGTGCCAGCAGTTACCGAGGCAGGGTAGCCAAAAACATTCAGTACTTC.

V is TRBV15 and J is TRBJ2-7; D may be TRBD2 (6 bases). Germline V gives CDR1 LNHNV, CDR2 YYDKDF (reference sequence). The CDR3 totals 14 residues. V lost 0 bases, J lost 3 bases, and 9 bases lay in between. The CDR3 DNA reads as TGTGCCACCAGCAGAGATCCGGAGGGCTACGAGCAGTACTTC. Encoded protein: CATSRDPEGYEQYF.